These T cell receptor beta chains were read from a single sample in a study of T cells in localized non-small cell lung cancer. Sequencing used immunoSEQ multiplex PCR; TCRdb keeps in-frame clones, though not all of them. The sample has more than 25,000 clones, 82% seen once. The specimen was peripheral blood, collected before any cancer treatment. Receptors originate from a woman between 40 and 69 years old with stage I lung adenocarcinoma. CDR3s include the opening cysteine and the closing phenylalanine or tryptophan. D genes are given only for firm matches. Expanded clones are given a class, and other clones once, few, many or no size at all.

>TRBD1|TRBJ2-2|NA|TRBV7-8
CASSLNRGLGELFF
TGTGCCAGCAGCTTGAACAGGGGCCTCGGGGAGCTGTTTTTT
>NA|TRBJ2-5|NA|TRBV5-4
CASSRNRDQKGETQYF
TGTGCCAGCAGCCGTAATCGCGACCAGAAAGGAGAGACCCAGTACTTC
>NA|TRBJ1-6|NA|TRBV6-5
CASSYRQGNSPLHF
TGTGCCAGCAGTTACAGGCAGGGTAATTCACCCCTCCACTTT
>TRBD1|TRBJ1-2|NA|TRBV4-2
CASSRQGASSYGYTF
TGTGCCAGCAGCCGTCAGGGGGCTTCAAGCTATGGCTACACCTTC
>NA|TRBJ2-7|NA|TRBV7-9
CASSLGVIYGRYEQYF
TGTGCCAGCAGCTTAGGGGTTATTTATGGACGGTACGAGCAGTACTTC
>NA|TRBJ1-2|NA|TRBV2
CASKESNYGYTF
TGTGCCAGCAAAGAGTCGAACTATGGCTACACCTTC
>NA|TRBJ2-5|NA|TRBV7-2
CASSLRRGGAQETQYF
TGTGCCAGCAGCTTGAGGAGAGGCGGGGCCCAAGAGACCCAGTACTTC
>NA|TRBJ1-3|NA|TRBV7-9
CASSLEEGTIYF
TGTGCCAGCAGCTTAGAAGAGGGTACCATATATTTT
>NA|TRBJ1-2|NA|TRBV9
CASSANLLPTNYGYTF
TGTGCCAGCAGCGCAAATCTCCTTCCAACTAACTATGGCTACACCTTC
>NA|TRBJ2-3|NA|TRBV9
CASSVRGADTDTQYF
TGTGCCAGCAGCGTCCGGGGGGCGGATACAGATACGCAGTATTTT
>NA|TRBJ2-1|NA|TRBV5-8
CASSSRRRSSYNEQFF
TGTGCCAGCAGCTCTCGCAGAAGGAGCTCCTACAATGAGCAGTTCTTC
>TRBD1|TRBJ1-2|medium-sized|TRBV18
CASSPRTGDGYTF
TGTGCCAGCTCACCAAGGACAGGGGATGGCTACACCTTC
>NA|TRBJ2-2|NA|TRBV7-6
CASSLSRPNTGELFF
TGTGCCAGCAGCTTATCCAGGCCCAACACCGGGGAGCTGTTTTTT
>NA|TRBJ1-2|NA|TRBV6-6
CASSYSNSLYGYTF
TGTGCCAGCAGTTACTCGAACAGCCTCTATGGCTACACCTTC
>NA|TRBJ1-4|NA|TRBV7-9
CASSFVTGGEKLFF
TGTGCCAGCAGCTTCGTGACAGGAGGTGAAAAACTGTTTTTT
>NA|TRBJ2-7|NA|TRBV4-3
CASSQGPLGYEQYF
TGCGCCAGCAGCCAAGGTCCCCTGGGCTACGAGCAGTACTTC
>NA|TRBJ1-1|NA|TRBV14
CASSRVLGGQNTEAFF
TGTGCCAGCAGCCGAGTATTAGGGGGGCAGAACACTGAAGCTTTCTTT
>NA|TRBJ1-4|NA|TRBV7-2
CASSLGPLGVFEKLFF
TGTGCCAGCAGCTTAGGGCCGTTAGGGGTCTTTGAAAAACTGTTTTTT
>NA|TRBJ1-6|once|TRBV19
CASSIASRTLGSPLHF
TGTGCCAGTAGTATAGCGTCGAGGACCCTAGGTTCACCCCTCCACTTT
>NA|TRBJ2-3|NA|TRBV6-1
CASSEAGFVTDTQYF
TGTGCCAGCAGTGAAGCGGGGTTCGTGACAGATACGCAGTATTTT
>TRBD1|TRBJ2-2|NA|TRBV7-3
CASSLIRTGSGELFF
TGTGCCAGCAGCTTAATTAGGACAGGGTCCGGGGAGCTGTTTTTT
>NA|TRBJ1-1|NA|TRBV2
CASSPFDIMNTEAFF
TGTGCCAGCAGCCCTTTTGACATCATGAACACTGAAGCTTTCTTT
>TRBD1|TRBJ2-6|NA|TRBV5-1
CASSGQGASGANVLTF
TGCGCCAGCTCGGGACAGGGGGCTTCAGGGGCCAACGTCCTGACTTTC
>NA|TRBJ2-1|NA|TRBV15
CATSREQVVRGSNEQFF
TGTGCCACCAGCAGAGAGCAGGTAGTGAGAGGTTCCAATGAGCAGTTCTTC
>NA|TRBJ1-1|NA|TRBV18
CASSPPVNAGNTEAFF
TGTGCCAGCTCACCACCGGTCAACGCGGGGAACACTGAAGCTTTCTTT
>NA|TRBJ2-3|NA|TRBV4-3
CASSQGGTQSTDTQYF
TGCGCCAGCAGCCAAGGGGGGACTCAAAGCACAGATACGCAGTATTTT
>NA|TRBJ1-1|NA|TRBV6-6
CASSYSGNEAFF
TGTGCCAGCAGTTACTCGGGAAATGAAGCTTTCTTT
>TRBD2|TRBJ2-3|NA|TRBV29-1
CSVGTSGGGDTQYF
TGCAGCGTGGGGACTAGCGGGGGTGGAGATACGCAGTATTTT
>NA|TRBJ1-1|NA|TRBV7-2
CASSLEGSYTEAFF
TGTGCCAGCAGCTTAGAGGGCAGTTACACTGAAGCTTTCTTT
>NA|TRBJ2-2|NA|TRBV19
CASSIPREGRKLFF
TGTGCCAGTAGTATACCCCGCGAGGGGAGGAAACTGTTTTTT
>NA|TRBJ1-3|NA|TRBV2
CASSEWPLGGNTIYF
TGTGCCAGCAGTGAGTGGCCGCTGGGCGGAAACACCATATATTTT
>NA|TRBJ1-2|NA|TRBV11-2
CASRLLGSGYTF
TGTGCCAGCAGGCTATTGGGGAGTGGCTACACCTTC
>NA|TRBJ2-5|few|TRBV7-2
CASAYQAGRETQYF
TGTGCCAGCGCTTATCAGGCGGGACGGGAGACCCAGTACTTC
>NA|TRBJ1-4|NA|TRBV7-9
CASSRMANERLFF
TGTGCCAGCAGCCGGATGGCGAATGAAAGACTGTTTTTT
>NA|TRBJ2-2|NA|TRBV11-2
CASSFGQAEGTGELFF
TGTGCCAGCAGCTTTGGACAGGCGGAGGGGACCGGGGAGCTGTTTTTT
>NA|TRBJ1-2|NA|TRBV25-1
CASSEPAGWGYTF
TGTGCCAGCAGTGAACCCGCCGGATGGGGCTACACCTTC
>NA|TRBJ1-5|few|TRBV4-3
CASSPQMNQPQHF
TGCGCCAGCAGCCCACAGATGAATCAGCCCCAGCATTTT
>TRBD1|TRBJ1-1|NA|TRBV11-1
CASSFTGAAEAFF
TGTGCCAGCAGCTTTACAGGGGCGGCTGAAGCTTTCTTT
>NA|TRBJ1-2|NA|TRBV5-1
CASSSTDYLYGYTF
TGCGCCAGCAGCTCGACCGATTACCTCTATGGCTACACCTTC
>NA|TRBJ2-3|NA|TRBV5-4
CASSLATGYTDTQYF
TGTGCCAGCAGCTTGGCTACGGGGTACACAGATACGCAGTATTTT
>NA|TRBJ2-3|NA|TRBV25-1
CASSEKGGYSTDTQYF
TGTGCCAGCAGTGAAAAAGGGGGGTATAGCACAGATACGCAGTATTTT
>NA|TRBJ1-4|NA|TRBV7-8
CASSFSYQGAEKLFF
TGTGCCAGCAGCTTTTCTTATCAGGGCGCTGAAAAACTGTTTTTT
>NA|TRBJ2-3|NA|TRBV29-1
CSVRQGGTDTQYF
TGCAGCGTTCGCCAGGGAGGCACAGATACGCAGTATTTT
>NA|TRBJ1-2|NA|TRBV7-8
CASSLGDSASYGYTF
TGTGCCAGCAGCTTAGGGGACTCGGCTTCCTATGGCTACACCTTC
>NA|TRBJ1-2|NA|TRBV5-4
CASSLIYQGTDGYTF
TGTGCCAGCAGCTTGATTTACCAGGGCACAGATGGCTACACCTTC
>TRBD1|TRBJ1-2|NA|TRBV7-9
CASSSFPSSTGYGYTF
TGTGCCAGCAGCTCCTTCCCCTCGTCGACAGGGTATGGCTACACCTTC
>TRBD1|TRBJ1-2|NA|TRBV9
CASSVGAGGYGYTF
TGTGCCAGCAGCGTAGGGGCAGGGGGCTATGGCTACACCTTC
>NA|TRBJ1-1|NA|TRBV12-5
CASGLTSPYTEAFF
TGTGCTAGTGGTTTGACTAGCCCGTACACTGAAGCTTTCTTT
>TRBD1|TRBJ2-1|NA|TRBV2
CASTRDRVDEQFF
TGTGCCAGCACCCGGGACAGGGTGGATGAGCAGTTCTTC
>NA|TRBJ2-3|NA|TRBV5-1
CASSRPGTQYF
TGCGCCAGCAGTCGCCCAGGGACGCAGTATTTT
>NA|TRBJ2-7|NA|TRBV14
CASSHPYEQYF
TGTGCCAGCAGCCACCCCTACGAGCAGTACTTC
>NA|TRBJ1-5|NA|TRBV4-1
CASSELQGVSYSNQPQHF
TGCGCCAGCAGCGAACTGCAGGGAGTTAGCTATAGCAATCAGCCCCAGCATTTT
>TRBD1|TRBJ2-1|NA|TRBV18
CASSPGTGGGGSYNEQFF
TGTGCCAGCTCACCCGGGACAGGGGGGGGCGGCTCCTACAATGAGCAGTTCTTC
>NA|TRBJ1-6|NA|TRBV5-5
CASRRSGRDNSPLHF
TGTGCCAGCAGGCGGTCGGGACGGGATAATTCACCCCTCCACTTT
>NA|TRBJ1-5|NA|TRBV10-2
CASSERGGNQPQHF
TGCGCCAGCAGTGAGCGGGGAGGGAATCAGCCCCAGCATTTT
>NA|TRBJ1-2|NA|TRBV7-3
CASSSGTNNYGYTF
TGTGCCAGCAGCAGCGGGACAAATAACTATGGCTACACCTTC
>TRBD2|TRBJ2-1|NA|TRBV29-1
CSVEDLTSASSYNEQFF
TGCAGCGTTGAAGATCTGACTAGCGCATCCTCCTACAATGAGCAGTTCTTC
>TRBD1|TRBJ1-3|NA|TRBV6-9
CASSYSDRGFGNTIYF
TGTGCCAGCAGTTATTCGGACAGGGGATTTGGAAACACCATATATTTT
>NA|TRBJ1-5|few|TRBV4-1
CASSQESQGGIGQPQHF
TGCGCCAGCAGCCAAGAGAGTCAGGGAGGTATAGGGCAGCCCCAGCATTTT
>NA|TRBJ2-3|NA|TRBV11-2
CASSLGTDTQYF
TGTGCCAGCAGCTTGGGGACAGATACGCAGTATTTT